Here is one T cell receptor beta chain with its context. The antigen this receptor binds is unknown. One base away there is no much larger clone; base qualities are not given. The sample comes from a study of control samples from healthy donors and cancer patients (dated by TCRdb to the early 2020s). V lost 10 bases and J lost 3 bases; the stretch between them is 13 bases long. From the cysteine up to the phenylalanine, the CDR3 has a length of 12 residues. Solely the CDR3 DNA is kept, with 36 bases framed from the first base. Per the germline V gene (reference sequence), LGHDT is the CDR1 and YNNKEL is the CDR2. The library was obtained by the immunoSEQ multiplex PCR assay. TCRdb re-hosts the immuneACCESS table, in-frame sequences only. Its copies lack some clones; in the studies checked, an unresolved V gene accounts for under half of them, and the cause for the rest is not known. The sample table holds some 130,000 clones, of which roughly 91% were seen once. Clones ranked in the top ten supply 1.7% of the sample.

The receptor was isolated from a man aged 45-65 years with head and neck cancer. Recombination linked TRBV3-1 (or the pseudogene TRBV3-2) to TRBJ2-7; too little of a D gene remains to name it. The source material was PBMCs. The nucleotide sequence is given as TGTGCCACTACCGGCGCCGTCTACGAGCAGTACTTC. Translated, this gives CATTGAVYEQYF.